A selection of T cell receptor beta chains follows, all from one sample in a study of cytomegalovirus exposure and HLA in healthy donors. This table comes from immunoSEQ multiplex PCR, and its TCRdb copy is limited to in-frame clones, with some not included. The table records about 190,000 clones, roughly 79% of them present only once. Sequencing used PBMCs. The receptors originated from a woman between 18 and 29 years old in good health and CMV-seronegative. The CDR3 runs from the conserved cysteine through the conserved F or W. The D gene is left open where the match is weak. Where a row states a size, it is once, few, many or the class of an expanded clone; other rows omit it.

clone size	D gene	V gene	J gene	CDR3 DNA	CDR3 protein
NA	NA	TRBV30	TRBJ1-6	TGTGCCTGGAGCATGTCACAGGTTAATAATTCACCCCTCCACTTT	CAWSMSQVNNSPLHF
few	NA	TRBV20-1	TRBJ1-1	TGCAGTGCTCCGGGGATCGAAGCTTTCTTT	CSAPGIEAFF
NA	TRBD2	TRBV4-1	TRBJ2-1	TGCGCCAGCAGCCGCCCCCAATGGAAGGGACTAGCGGGGGGGCAAGAGCAGTTCTTC	CASSRPQWKGLAGGQEQFF
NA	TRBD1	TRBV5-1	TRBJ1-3	TGCGCCAGCAGCCCCACAGGGGCCGGCTTCTCTGGAAACACCATATATTTT	CASSPTGAGFSGNTIYF
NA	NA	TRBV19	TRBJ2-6	TGTGCCAGTAGTATAGAGGTACTCTCTGGGGCCAACGTCCTGACTTTC	CASSIEVLSGANVLTF
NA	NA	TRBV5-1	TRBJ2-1	TGCGCCAGCAGCCCCGGTGACAGCCGGGATGAGCAGTTCTTC	CASSPGDSRDEQFF
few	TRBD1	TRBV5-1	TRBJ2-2	TGCGCCAGCAGCTTGCTGGGGACAGGGATTTCCGGGGAGCTGTTTTTT	CASSLLGTGISGELFF
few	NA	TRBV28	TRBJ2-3	TGTGCCAGCAGTAAAGCTAGCACAGATACGCAGTATTTT	CASSKASTDTQYF
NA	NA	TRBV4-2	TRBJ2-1	TGTGCCAGCAGCCAAGCAGGTCCGAGCTCCTACAATGAGCAGTTCTTC	CASSQAGPSSYNEQFF
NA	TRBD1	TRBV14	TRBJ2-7	TGTGCCAGCAGCCAAGCCGGGACAGGCGAGCAGTACTTC	CASSQAGTGEQYF
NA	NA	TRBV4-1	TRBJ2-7	TGCGCCAGCAGCCAAGGTCCGGGGATCTACGAGCAGTACTTC	CASSQGPGIYEQYF
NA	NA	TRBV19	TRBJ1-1	TGTGCCAGTAGCCGGGGGAACACTGAAGCTTTCTTT	CASSRGNTEAFF
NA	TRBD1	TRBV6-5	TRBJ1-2	TGTGCCAGCAGACGACAGGGGTCTATTGGTGGCTACACCTTC	CASRRQGSIGGYTF
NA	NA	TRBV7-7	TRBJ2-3	TGTGCCAGCAGCTTAGAACCGGGGGATACAGATACGCAGTATTTT	CASSLEPGDTDTQYF
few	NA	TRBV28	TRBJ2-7	TGTGCCAGCAGTCCCCCCCCCGGGTCGCGGTACGAGCAGTACTTC	CASSPPPGSRYEQYF
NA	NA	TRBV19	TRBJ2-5	TGTGCCAGTAGTATGGTAGCGTTAGAAGAGACCCAGTACTTC	CASSMVALEETQYF
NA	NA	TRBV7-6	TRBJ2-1	TGTGCCAGCAGCTCACAGCCACAGGGCCCGGATGAGCAGTTCTTC	CASSSQPQGPDEQFF
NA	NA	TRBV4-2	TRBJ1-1	TGTGCCAGCAGCCAAGATTCAGAAGCTTTCTTT	CASSQDSEAFF
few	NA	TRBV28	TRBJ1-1	TGTGCCAGCAGCCGGGGAGGAATGAACACTGAAGCTTTCTTT	CASSRGGMNTEAFF
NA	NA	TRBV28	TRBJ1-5	TGTGCCAGCAGCCTCAATCCACAGGGCGGCAATCAGCCCCAGCATTTT	CASSLNPQGGNQPQHF
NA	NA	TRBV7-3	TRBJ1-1	TGTGCCAGCAGCTTGGGCGGGGACACTGAAGCTTTCTTT	CASSLGGDTEAFF
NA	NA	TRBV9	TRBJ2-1	TGTGCCAGCAGCGTAGAGCAGGGCCTAAGCTCCTACAATGAGCAGTTCTTC	CASSVEQGLSSYNEQFF
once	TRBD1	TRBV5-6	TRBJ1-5	TGTGCCAGCAGCCTGACAGGGGGCTATAGCAATCAGCCCCAGCATTTT	CASSLTGGYSNQPQHF
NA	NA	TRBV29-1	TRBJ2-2	TGCAGCTACCGTCGGGGTAACACCGGGGAGCTGTTTTTT	CSYRRGNTGELFF
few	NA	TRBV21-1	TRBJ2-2	TGTGCCAGCAGCAGCCGGGACACGTCTAACACCGGGGAGCTGTTTTTT	CASSSRDTSNTGELFF
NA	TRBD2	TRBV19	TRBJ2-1	TGTGCCAGTAGTGGACTAGCTGGGTACAATGAGCAGTTCTTC	CASSGLAGYNEQFF
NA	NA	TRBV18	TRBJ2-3	TGTGCCAGCTCATCCTCACAAACCGGGACTAGCACAGATACGCAGTATTTT	CASSSSQTGTSTDTQYF
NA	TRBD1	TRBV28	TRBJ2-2	TGTGCCAGCAGATACAGGGGCAACTTACCCACCGGGGAGCTGTTTTTT	CASRYRGNLPTGELFF
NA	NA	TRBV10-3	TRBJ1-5	TGTGCCATCAGCCAGGGCGAACAGCCCCAGCATTTT	CAISQGEQPQHF
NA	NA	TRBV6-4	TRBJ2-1	TGTGCCAGCAGTGACTCTGGGGAGACCTACAATGAGCAGTTCTTC	CASSDSGETYNEQFF
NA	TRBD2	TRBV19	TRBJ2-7	TGTGCCAGTAGGGGACTAGCGGGAGCCCACGAGCAGTACTTC	CASRGLAGAHEQYF
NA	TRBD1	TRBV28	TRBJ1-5	TGTGCCAGCGTTGCGACAGGGGGTTATCAGCCCCAGCATTTT	CASVATGGYQPQHF
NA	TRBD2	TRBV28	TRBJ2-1	TGTGCCAGCAGTTTCCTAGCGGGGGGGCCGGGGAATGAGCAGTTCTTC	CASSFLAGGPGNEQFF
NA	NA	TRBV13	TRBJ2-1	TGTGCCAGCAGCCCCCGAACGCCGGGCAATGAGCAGTTCTTC	CASSPRTPGNEQFF
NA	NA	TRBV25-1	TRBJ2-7	TGTGCCAGCAGTGGAGGGTTCGGCGCAACCTACGAGCAGTACTTC	CASSGGFGATYEQYF
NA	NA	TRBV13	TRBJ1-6	TGTGCCAGCAGCCCCGTCGGGTATGACTCACCCCTCCACTTT	CASSPVGYDSPLHF
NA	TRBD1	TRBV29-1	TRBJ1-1	TGCAGCGTGGGGACAGGGATGGGCACTGAAGCTTTCTTT	CSVGTGMGTEAFF
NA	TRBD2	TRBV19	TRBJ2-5	TGTGCCAGTAGTATAGGACTAGCGGGAGGGGAGACCCAGTACTTC	CASSIGLAGGETQYF